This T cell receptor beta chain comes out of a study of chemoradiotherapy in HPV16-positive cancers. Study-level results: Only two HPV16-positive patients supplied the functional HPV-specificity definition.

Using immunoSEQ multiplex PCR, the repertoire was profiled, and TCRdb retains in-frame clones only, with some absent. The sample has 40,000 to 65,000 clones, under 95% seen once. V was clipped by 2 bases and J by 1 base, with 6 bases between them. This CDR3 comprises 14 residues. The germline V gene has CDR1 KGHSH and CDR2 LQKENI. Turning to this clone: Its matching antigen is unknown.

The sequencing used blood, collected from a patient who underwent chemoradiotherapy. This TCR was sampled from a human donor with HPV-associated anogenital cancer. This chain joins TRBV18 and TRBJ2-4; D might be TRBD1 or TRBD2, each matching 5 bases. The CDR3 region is CASSPEGAKNIQYF. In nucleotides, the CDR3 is TGTGCCAGCTCACCAGAGGGGGCCAAAAACATTCAGTACTTC.